The 10 T cell receptor beta chains below all came from one sample that was sequenced in a study of T-cell reconstitution after alpha-beta-depleted transplantation in children. During its preparation, the TCRbeta library received unique molecular identifiers. TCRdb processed the PCR reads anew with MiXCR; each CDR3 protein has one entry. The repertoire holds 180,000 or so distinct CDR3 sequences, with 6.3% as singletons. Sequences were derived from PBMCs, sampled before TCRalphabeta/CD19-depleted stem cell transplant. Source of these receptors: a girl under three years old with combined immunodeficiency, due to receive a stem cell transplant.

There are many counts of this clonotype. The chain links TRBV12-3 or TRBV12-4 to TRBJ2-1; D unclear. Trimming left V 2 bases short and J 2 bases short, with 10 bases between. The CDR3 consists of 15 residues. The CDR3 is CASSLSPLPYNEQFF. The CDR3 DNA sequence: TGTGCCAGCAGTTTATCCCCCTTACCCTACAATGAGCAGTTCTTC.

This clonotype was recorded at least ten times. This chain uses TRBV4-3 with TRBJ2-7; D possibly corresponds to TRBD2 (6 bases). The CDR3 runs to 15 residues. Germline CDR1 reads LGHNA; CDR2 reads YSLEER. V shed 2 bases and J shed 5 bases, with 16 bases lying between them. The CDR3, as DNA: TGCGCCAGCAGCCAACAACCGGGACGCGGGGACGAGCAGTACTTC. Translating it yields CASSQQPGRGDEQYF.

About this clonotype: Just one base apart from a much larger clone, this may be a read error. Because the CDR3 is missing its conserved closing phenylalanine or tryptophan, this is likely a read error. The J gene is TRBJ2-7, the V gene TRBV6-2 or TRBV6-3; D is ambiguous. The germline gives CDR1 MNHEY, CDR2 SVGEGT. V was clipped by 2 bases and J by 0 bases, with 14 bases between them. This CDR3 comprises 16 residues. The CDR3, as DNA: TGTGCCAGCAGTTACGTGGCTACCTTATCCTCCTACGAGCAGTACTTG. Translation gives CASSYVATLSSYEQYL.

The sample holds many counts of this clonotype. The chain carries TRBV4-2 and TRBJ2-7; 9 bases are a match to TRBD1. CDR3 length: 16 residues. The junction had 6 bases not matched to a gene; V was cut back by 0 bases and J by 3 bases. Germline CDR1 reads LGHNA; CDR2 reads YNFKEQ. CDR3 DNA: TGTGCCAGCAGCCAAGAGCGGACAGGGGCGAGCTACGAGCAGTACTTC. The encoded protein is CASSQERTGASYEQYF.

This clonotype appeared many times. The chain employs TRBV12-3 or TRBV12-4 and TRBJ2-1; tentative D call: TRBD2 (6 bases). The CDR3 has 12 amino acids. The V and J ends lost 3 bases and 9 bases respectively, with 9 bases between them. The DNA of the CDR3 is TGTGCCAGCAGTTTTCCCGGGGGTGAGCAGTTCTTC. It codes for CASSFPGGEQFF.

This clonotype was recorded many times. The chain employs TRBV6-2 or TRBV6-3 and TRBJ2-3; possibly TRBD1 or TRBD2 for D (6 bases each). The V and J ends lost 6 bases and 4 bases respectively, with 14 bases between them. CDR1 is MNHEY and CDR2 is SVGEGT in the germline V gene. The CDR3 consists of 14 residues. The DNA for the CDR3 is TGTGCCAGCAGCCCTCGAAGGGGGGCAGATACGCAGTATTTT. It is translated as CASSPRRGADTQYF.

There are many counts of this clonotype. The chain has TRBV12-3 or TRBV12-4 and TRBJ2-1; TRBD1 matches 9 bases. This CDR3 contains 15 residues. J was trimmed by 10 bases and V by 6 bases; bases with no gene match: 13. The CDR3 loop reads CASSPNFDRGWEQFF. CDR3 sequence (DNA): TGTGCCAGCAGCCCAAATTTCGACAGGGGGTGGGAGCAGTTCTTC.

This clonotype occurred a few times. V gene TRBV12-3 or TRBV12-4 combines with J gene TRBJ1-1; TRBD1 aligns across 7 bases. The CDR3 is 14 residues long. Germline trimming cut 6 bases from V and 4 bases from J; bases unmatched to any gene: 8. This chain's CDR3 is CASSGQVSRTEAFF. The CDR3 DNA is TGTGCCAGCAGCGGACAGGTGTCACGCACTGAAGCTTTCTTT.

This clonotype was picked up many times. This chain uses TRBV4-2 with TRBJ1-1; D is ambiguous. This CDR3 is 15 amino acids long. Deletions cut 1 base from V and 1 base from J, with 10 bases between. Germline CDR1 and CDR2: LGHNA and YNFKEQ. The CDR3 spells CASSQALRPNTEAFF. CDR3 in DNA: TGTGCCAGCAGCCAAGCCCTCCGTCCGAACACTGAAGCTTTCTTT.

There are many counts of this clonotype. This rearrangement joins TRBV20-1 to TRBJ2-3; 13 positions match TRBD2. The germline V gene encodes CDR1 DFQATT and CDR2 SNEGSKA (reference sequence). J lost 2 bases, V lost 1 base, and 6 bases had no gene match. CDR3 size: 17 residues. Written as DNA, the CDR3 is TGCAGTGCTAGAGTGGGGGGACTAGCGGGATACACAGATACGCAGTATTTT. Its translation is CSARVGGLAGYTDTQYF.